This T cell receptor (beta chain) was recovered during a study of cytomegalovirus exposure and HLA in healthy donors. The primer mix had 60 Vbeta and 13 Jbeta primers. TCRdb keeps only in-frame clones here, not all; method: immunoSEQ multiplex PCR. The table records fewer than 150,000 clones, roughly four fifths of them present only once. At the time of sampling, donors were nominally healthy, though unrecorded immune exposures were likely. The CDR3 totals 15 residues. Germline V gene sequence: CDR1 SGDLS, CDR2 YYNGEE. Trimming left V 4 bases short and J 2 bases short, with 15 bases between. The TCR sequence derives from a young man in good health and CMV-seronegative. The rearrangement links TRBV9 to TRBJ1-2, with D perhaps TRBD1 (5 bases). Sample: PBMCs. The CDR3 here is CASSPGGRGNYGYTF. DNA of the CDR3: TGTGCCAGCAGCCCGGGAGGCCGGGGCAACTATGGCTACACCTTC.